The entry that follows covers one TCR beta chain sequence. What it binds is unknown. The data derive from a study of T cell responses to AZD1222 COVID-19 vaccine. Sequenced by immunoSEQ multiplex PCR; TCRdb stores in-frame clones only, minus some. Here the sample spans 90,000 to 130,000 clones, around 82% being singletons. Study results and caveats: Spike-specific TCR breadth rose after two AZD1222 doses, and depth rose as well.

This CDR3 spans 14 amino acids. Germline-derived CDR1 and CDR2 are SGHVS and FQNEAQ. Losses at the gene ends were 8 bases for V and 0 bases for J; bases not matched to a gene: 6. Material: peripheral blood, obtained on day 0 of AZD1222 vaccination. The receptor was isolated from an adult in good health. This chain uses TRBV7-8 with TRBJ2-7, with 8 nucleotides matching TRBD1. The CDR3 nucleotides are TGTGCCAGCGGGCGGACAGGGAGCTCCTACGAGCAGTACTTC. Its translation: CASGRTGSSYEQYF.